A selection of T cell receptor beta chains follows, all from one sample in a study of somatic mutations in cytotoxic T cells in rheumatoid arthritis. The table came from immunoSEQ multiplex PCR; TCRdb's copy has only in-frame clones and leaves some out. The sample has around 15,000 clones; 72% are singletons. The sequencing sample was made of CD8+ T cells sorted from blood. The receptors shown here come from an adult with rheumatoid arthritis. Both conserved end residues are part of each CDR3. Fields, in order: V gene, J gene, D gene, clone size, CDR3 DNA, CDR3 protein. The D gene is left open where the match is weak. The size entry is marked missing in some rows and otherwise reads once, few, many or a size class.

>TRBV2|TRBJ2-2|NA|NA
TGTGCCAGCAAGTTGGAGGGCACCGGGGAGCTGTTTTTT
CASKLEGTGELFF
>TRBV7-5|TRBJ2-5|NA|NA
TGTGTCAGAAGATATCCGACAGGGGGGAAAGAGACCCAGTACTTC
CVRRYPTGGKETQYF
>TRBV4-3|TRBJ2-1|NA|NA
TGCGCCAGCAGCCAAGTGGCTACCCCCTACAATGAGCAGTTCTTC
CASSQVATPYNEQFF
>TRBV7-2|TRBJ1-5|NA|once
TGTGCCAGCAGCTTAGTGGGGGGGACCCAGCCCCAGCATTTT
CASSLVGGTQPQHF
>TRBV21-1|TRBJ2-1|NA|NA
TGTGCCAGCAGCAGACCCGGTGGCAGGGGACCTCCGAGCTCCTACAATGAGCAGTTCTTC
CASSRPGGRGPPSSYNEQFF
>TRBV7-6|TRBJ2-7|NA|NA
TGTGCCAGCAGCTTACGCCCGGGGACCGGCTACGAGCAGTACTTC
CASSLRPGTGYEQYF
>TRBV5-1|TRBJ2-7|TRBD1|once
TGCGCCAGCAGCGGCTCCCAGGGGGCTAAATCCTACGAGCAGTACTTC
CASSGSQGAKSYEQYF
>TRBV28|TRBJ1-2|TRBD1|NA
TGTGCCAGCAGTGTAGCGGACAGGGATGGCTACACCTTC
CASSVADRDGYTF
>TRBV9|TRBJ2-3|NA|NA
TGTGCCAGCAGCGTATCTTATCCGGGCACAGATACGCAGTATTTT
CASSVSYPGTDTQYF
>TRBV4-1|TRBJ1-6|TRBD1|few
TGCGCCAGCAGCCTCAGACAGGGTTTGGATAATTCACCCCTCCACTTT
CASSLRQGLDNSPLHF
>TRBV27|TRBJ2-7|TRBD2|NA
TGTGCCAGCAGTTGGACTAGCGCGGGCGAGCAGTACTTC
CASSWTSAGEQYF
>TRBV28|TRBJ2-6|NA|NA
TGTGCCAGCAGGGACGGGACGGATAACTCTGGGGCCAACGTCCTGACTTTC
CASRDGTDNSGANVLTF
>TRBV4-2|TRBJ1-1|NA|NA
TGTGCCAGCAGCCAAGAATCGAGCGAAATGGGGGGCACTGAAGCTTTCTTT
CASSQESSEMGGTEAFF
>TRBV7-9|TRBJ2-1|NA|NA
TGTGCCAGCAGCTTAGACAATGAGCAGTTCTTC
CASSLDNEQFF
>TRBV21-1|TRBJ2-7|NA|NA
TGTGCCAGCAGCCGGGCAGGGGTCCTCGGGTACTTC
CASSRAGVLGYF
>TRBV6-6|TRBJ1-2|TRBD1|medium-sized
TGTGCCACCGATCCGGGACAGTTGAACTATGGCTACACCTTC
CATDPGQLNYGYTF
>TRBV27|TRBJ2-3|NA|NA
TGTGCCAGCACCGTTACAGGGAGCGCAGATACGCAGTATTTT
CASTVTGSADTQYF
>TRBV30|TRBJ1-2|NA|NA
TGTGCCTGGAGTGGCCCAGGACTAGCTAACTATGGCTACACCTTC
CAWSGPGLANYGYTF
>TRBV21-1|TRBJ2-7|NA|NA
TGTGCCAGCAGCTTCCGACAGGGGGGAAACTCCTACGAGCAGTACTTC
CASSFRQGGNSYEQYF
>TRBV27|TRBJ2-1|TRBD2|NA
TGTGCCAGCAGTTTAGGGACTAGCGGGGGGGATGAGCAGTTCTTC
CASSLGTSGGDEQFF
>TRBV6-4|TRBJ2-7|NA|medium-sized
TGTGCCAGCAGTGGGACCGCGCAGGGGGAGCAGTACTTC
CASSGTAQGEQYF
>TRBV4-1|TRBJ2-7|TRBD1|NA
TGCGCCAGCAGTCCCTTACAACAGGGGACCGAGCAGTACTTC
CASSPLQQGTEQYF
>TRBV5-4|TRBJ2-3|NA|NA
TGTGCCAGCAGCTTGTGGGGGATCACAGATACGCAGTATTTT
CASSLWGITDTQYF
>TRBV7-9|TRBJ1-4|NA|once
TGTGCCAGCAGCTTAATACTCGGCAGGGGAGGTGAAAAACTGTTTTTT
CASSLILGRGGEKLFF
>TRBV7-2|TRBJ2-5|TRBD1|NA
TGTGCCAGCAGCCCCGGACAGGTCTGGGAGACCCAGTACTTC
CASSPGQVWETQYF
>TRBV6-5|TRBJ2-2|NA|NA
TGTGCCAGCACGTCAGGGCAGGGGACCGGGGAGCTGTTTTTT
CASTSGQGTGELFF
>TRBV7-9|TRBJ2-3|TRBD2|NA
TGTGCCAGCAGCGCCGACTCCGGGGGGGCAGATACGCAGTATTTT
CASSADSGGADTQYF
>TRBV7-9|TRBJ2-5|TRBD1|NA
TGTGCCAGCAGCCCCCACAGGGGGCGCCCGGGAGAGACCCAGTACTTC
CASSPHRGRPGETQYF
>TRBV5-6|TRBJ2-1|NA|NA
TGTGCCAGCAGCTTGGTAGATGCGGGGATCTCCTACAATGAGCAGTTCTTC
CASSLVDAGISYNEQFF
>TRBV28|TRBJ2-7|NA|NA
TGTGCCAGCCTTCCGAACAGCCTATCCTACGAGCAGTACTTC
CASLPNSLSYEQYF
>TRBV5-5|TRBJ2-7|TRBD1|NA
TGTGCCAGCAGCTTACAGGGGAACTACGAGCAGTACTTC
CASSLQGNYEQYF
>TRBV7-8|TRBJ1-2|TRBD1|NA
TGTGCCAGCAGCTCCGCTAGACAGGGTCCGAGTACTTTCCTCTATGGCTACACCTTC
CASSSARQGPSTFLYGYTF
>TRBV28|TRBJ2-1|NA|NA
TGTGCCAGCAGTTTAACCGAGTTAGCGAGGAGCCCTAACAATGAGCAGTTCTTC
CASSLTELARSPNNEQFF
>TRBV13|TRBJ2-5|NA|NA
TGTGCCAGCAGCTTAGGGGTAGTTGAGGCCCAGTACTTC
CASSLGVVEAQYF
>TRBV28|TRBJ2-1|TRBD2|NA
TGTGCCAGCACCCCGGGGGGGTTCGAGCAGTTCTTC
CASTPGGFEQFF
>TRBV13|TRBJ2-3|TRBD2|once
TGTGCCAGCAGGGACTCTAGCGGGGACCTGAGAGATACGCAGTATTTT
CASRDSSGDLRDTQYF
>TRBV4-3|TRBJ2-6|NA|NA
TGCGCCAGCAGCCAAGAGTTTACGTATCAGTACTCTGGGGCCAACGTCCTGACTTTC
CASSQEFTYQYSGANVLTF
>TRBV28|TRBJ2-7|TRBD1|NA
TGTGCCAGCAGTCCCCTAGGGACAGGGACGGACGAGCAGTACTTC
CASSPLGTGTDEQYF
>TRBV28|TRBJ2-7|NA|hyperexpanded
TGTGCCAGCAGTTTATTAGGCGGAGATCTCTACGAGCAGTACTTC
CASSLLGGDLYEQYF
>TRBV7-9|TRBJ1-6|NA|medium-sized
TGTGCCAGCAGATACGGGGGTTCACCCCTCCACTTT
CASRYGGSPLHF
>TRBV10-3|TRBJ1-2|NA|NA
TGTGCCGCTGCCGGGACGACCAACTATGGCTACACCTTC
CAAAGTTNYGYTF
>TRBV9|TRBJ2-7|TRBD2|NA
TGTGCCAGCAGCGTAGACGCTAGCGGGGCCGCCTACGAGCAGTACTTC
CASSVDASGAAYEQYF
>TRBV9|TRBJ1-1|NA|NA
TGTGCCAGCAGCGTTGGGGCAGGGGCCACTGAAGCTTTCTTT
CASSVGAGATEAFF
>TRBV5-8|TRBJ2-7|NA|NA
TGTGCCAGCAGCTTGGGATCGGTATGGTACGAGCAGTACTTC
CASSLGSVWYEQYF
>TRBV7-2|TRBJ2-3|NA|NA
TGTGCCAGCAGCTACATTTTGAGGGGGGGCCAGAGCACAGATACGCAGTATTTT
CASSYILRGGQSTDTQYF
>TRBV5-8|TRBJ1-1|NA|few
TGTGCCAGCAGCTTGACGTCCACACTTACCGCCAAGGGTCCTGAAGCTTTCTTT
CASSLTSTLTAKGPEAFF
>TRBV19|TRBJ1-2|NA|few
TGTGCCAGTAGTATAGGTAGAGTGGACTATGGCTACACCTTC
CASSIGRVDYGYTF
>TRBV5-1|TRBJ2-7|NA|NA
TGCGCCAGCAGCCCCCGGGACCACTCCTACGAGCAGTACTTC
CASSPRDHSYEQYF